The next 14 T cell receptor beta chains were all read from a single sample in a study of Ad26.COV2.S vaccination and SARS-CoV-2 variants. Treatment here: about 20 received Ad26.COV2.S at low or high dose, single or two shots; several received placebo; per-sample allocation not given. Samples analyzed were those drawn on day 63 after the first vaccine or placebo injection. The table came from immunoSEQ multiplex PCR; TCRdb's copy has only in-frame clones and leaves some out. The repertoire consists of about 470,000 clones, with less than 95% occurring once and the leading ten covering less than 5.5%. Specimen: peripheral blood, collected in a trial of Ad26.COV2.S vaccine versus placebo. The receptors were sampled from a person aged 18-65 years who received the Ad26.COV2.S COVID-19 vaccine or a placebo.

The rearrangement links TRBV28 to TRBJ2-3; D is unresolved. V gave up 3 bases and J gave up 2 bases, with 12 bases separating them. There are 15 residues in the CDR3. The germline CDR1 and CDR2 sequences are MDHEN and SYDVKM. The CDR3 coding sequence is TGTGCCAGCAGTTTTTGGGGTAGAGCCACAGATACGCAGTATTTT. Translating it yields CASSFWGRATDTQYF.

This rearrangement joins TRBV28 to TRBJ2-7, with 8 bases matching TRBD1. This CDR3 spans 15 amino acids. Germline CDR1 and CDR2: MDHEN and SYDVKM. With 5 bases clipped from V and 2 bases from J, the junction kept 8 bases outside the gene matches. The CDR3 is CASSTRTGRPYEQYF. The CDR3 bases are TGTGCCAGCAGTACGCGGACAGGGAGGCCCTACGAGCAGTACTTC.

This chain uses TRBV7-6 with TRBJ2-2, with D perhaps TRBD2 (5 bases). The CDR3 extends over 16 amino acids. The V gene lost 5 bases and the J gene lost 0 bases, with 13 bases spanning the gap. CDR1 and CDR2 from the germline V gene are SGHVS and FNYEAQ. CDR3 in amino acids: CASSLLANANTGELFF. The CDR3 region has the DNA TGTGCCAGCAGCCTTTTAGCGAACGCGAACACCGGGGAGCTGTTTTTT. Full variable domain (remainder filled in from reference TRBV7-6 and TRBJ2-2): GAGVSQSPRYKVTKRGQDVALRCDPISGHVSLYWYRQALGQGPEFLTYFNYEAQQDKSGLPNDRFSAERPEGSISTLTIQRTEQRDSAMYRCASSLLANANTGELFFGEGSRLTVL.

The V and J genes are TRBV7-2 and TRBJ2-6, with D unresolved. Germline V lookup: CDR1 SGHTA, CDR2 FQGNSA. This CDR3 is built from 15 residues. V was pared by 3 bases and J by 4 bases, with 10 bases between. The CDR3 nucleotides read TGTGCCAGCAGCTTGGTAGTCCCGGGGGCCAACGTCCTGACTTTC. Translating it yields CASSLVVPGANVLTF.

The rearrangement links TRBV6-5 to TRBJ2-7; possibly TRBD1 or TRBD2 for D (5 bases each). This CDR3 has 15 amino acids. Germline lookup yields CDR1 MNHEY and CDR2 SVGAGI. The V and J ends lost 11 bases and 1 base respectively, with 21 bases between them. The CDR3 reads CAARGFSWGSYEQYF. Here the CDR3 DNA reads TGTGCCGCACGAGGGTTCTCCTGGGGGTCCTACGAGCAGTACTTC.

V and J are TRBV2 and TRBJ2-7, with D tentatively TRBD2 (5 bases). CDR1 SNHLY and CDR2 FYNNEI come from the germline V gene. With 3 bases removed from V and 0 bases from J, the gap between germline ends came to 15 bases. The CDR3 is 16 residues long. The CDR3 region has the DNA TGTGCCAGCAGTGAGCCGGGGAACACTCGCTCCTACGAGCAGTACTTC. This encodes CASSEPGNTRSYEQYF.

The V call is TRBV28, the J call TRBJ1-1; 9 bases are shared with TRBD1. V was pared by 5 bases and J by 1 base, with 5 bases of the junction left unmatched. CDR3 length: 15 amino acids. CDR1 is MDHEN and CDR2 is SYDVKM in the germline V gene. CDR3 region: CASSPSTGGNTEAFF. As DNA, the CDR3 is TGTGCCAGCAGTCCCTCGACAGGGGGGAACACTGAAGCTTTCTTT.

The chain has TRBV12-3 or TRBV12-4 and TRBJ2-2; no reliable D call. Trimming left V 3 bases short and J 9 bases short, with 11 bases between. CDR3 length equals 13 residues. The CDR3 spells CASSLDGWRELFF. The DNA for the CDR3 is TGTGCCAGCAGTTTGGACGGTTGGCGGGAGCTGTTTTTT.

In its sample, this clone was seen once. The rearrangement uses TRBV19 and TRBJ1-5; no definite D call. From germline, CDR1 is LNHDA and CDR2 SQIVND (reference sequence). Trimming cost V 3 bases and J 7 bases, with 10 bases left between them. CDR3 size: 13 residues. CDR3 DNA: TGTGCCAGTAGTATTCTAGCCTCCCAGCCCCAGCATTTT. Amino acids: CASSILASQPQHF.

The chain is built from TRBV6-6 and TRBJ1-1, with 10 nucleotides matching TRBD1. This CDR3 contains 15 residues. With V trimmed by 5 bases and J by 3 bases, 6 bases remained unmatched. Germline CDR1 and CDR2: MNHNY and SVGAGI (reference sequence). CDR3 coding DNA: TGTGCCAGCAGTCGCTTCGGGACAGGGGACACTGAAGCTTTCTTT. The encoded protein is CASSRFGTGDTEAFF.

The chain employs TRBV4-1 and TRBJ1-5; TRBD1 might be the D (6 bases). The germline CDR1 and CDR2 sequences are MGHRA and YSYEKL. V lost 0 bases and J 9 bases, leaving 15 bases between the germline ends. This CDR3 is 15 amino acids long. CDR3 protein: CASSQDLDRTGPQHF. The DNA of the CDR3 is TGCGCCAGCAGCCAAGATCTCGACAGGACCGGGCCCCAGCATTTT.

V gene TRBV5-1 combines with J gene TRBJ2-2; perhaps TRBD2 as D (6 bases). V lost 3 bases, J lost 3 bases, and 18 bases lay in between. Germline CDR1 reads SGHRS; CDR2 reads YFSETQ. CDR3 length: 17 amino acids. The CDR3 region has the DNA TGCGCCAGCAGCTCTTATGCTGAGGGGAGGTACACCGGGGAGCTGTTTTTT. Translation gives CASSSYAEGRYTGELFF.

The chain is built from TRBV28 and TRBJ2-1; 14 bases line up with TRBD2. The germline V gene encodes CDR1 MDHEN and CDR2 SYDVKM. V lost 5 bases and J lost 9; bases outside the gene matches: 6. The CDR3 loop spans 15 amino acids. CDR3 sequence: CASSTSGLAGAEQFF. DNA of the CDR3: TGTGCCAGCAGTACCTCGGGACTAGCGGGAGCTGAGCAGTTCTTC.

The J gene is TRBJ1-2, the V gene TRBV4-1; TRBD1 is a possible D gene (6 bases). Looked up from germline, CDR1 is MGHRA and CDR2 is YSYEKL. This CDR3 region has 14 residues. V was clipped by 4 bases and J by 10 bases, with 19 bases between them. Here the CDR3 DNA reads TGCGCCAGCAGCCGGACTGACAGGCCATCGGACTACACCTTC. Protein: CASSRTDRPSDYTF.